This TCR beta chain was recorded in a study of Tregs in tolerant kidney transplant recipients. Study-wide context: Sorting of CD4+CD25+CD127- cells followed approximately three-day belatacept mixed lymphocyte reactions, sometimes with roughly five-day graft donor restimulation. The study's findings and limits: Biological reproducibility was not directly addressed, but technical replication error appeared minimal. Validation in larger populations is needed because few patients were studied. Tregs expanded with activated donor B cells seemed most donor-specific.

Assay: immunoSEQ multiplex PCR; the TCRdb copy retains only in-frame clones and omits some. The sample has tens of thousands of clones; 70% to 85% are singletons. Germline V gene sequence: CDR1 MNHEY, CDR2 SVGAGI. V was shortened by 6 bases and J by 4 bases, with 4 bases between the two germline ends. This CDR3 comprises 11 residues. As for this clone: As yet, its antigen is unknown.

The material sequenced was Tregs from blood cultured with allogeneic cells. The rearrangement links TRBV6-5 to TRBJ1-3; D uncertain. The TCR was taken from a human donor in good health. CDR3 DNA sequence: TGTGCCAGCAGCCTGGGAAACACCATATATTTT. It codes for CASSLGNTIYF.